This TCR beta chain stems from a study of OX40 agonist ivuxolimab in advanced cancers. About the study: Ivuxolimab, which patients received intravenously every 2 weeks, was dosed at 0.01 to 10 mg/kg. Patients receiving dose escalation had hepatocellular carcinoma, melanoma, renal cell or head and neck cancer.

The CDR3 totals 15 residues. With 4 bases clipped from V and 2 bases from J, the junction kept 7 bases outside the gene matches. The germline V gene has CDR1 SGDLS and CDR2 YYNGEE. Clones were read by immunoSEQ multiplex PCR, and TCRdb kept only the in-frame ones, dropping some. The sample has more than 12,000 clones; approximately 93% are singletons. The sequenced sample was CD4+ or CD8+ T cells sorted from blood, obtained in a trial of the OX40 agonist ivuxolimab. The sequence was obtained from an adult with an advanced solid tumor such as melanoma, head and neck, liver or kidney cancer. The chain employs TRBV9 and TRBJ2-3; 7 nucleotides agree with TRBD2. For the CDR3, the DNA is TGTGCCAGCAGCCCTAGCGGAAGAGACACAGATACGCAGTATTTT. This translates into CASSPSGRDTDTQYF.